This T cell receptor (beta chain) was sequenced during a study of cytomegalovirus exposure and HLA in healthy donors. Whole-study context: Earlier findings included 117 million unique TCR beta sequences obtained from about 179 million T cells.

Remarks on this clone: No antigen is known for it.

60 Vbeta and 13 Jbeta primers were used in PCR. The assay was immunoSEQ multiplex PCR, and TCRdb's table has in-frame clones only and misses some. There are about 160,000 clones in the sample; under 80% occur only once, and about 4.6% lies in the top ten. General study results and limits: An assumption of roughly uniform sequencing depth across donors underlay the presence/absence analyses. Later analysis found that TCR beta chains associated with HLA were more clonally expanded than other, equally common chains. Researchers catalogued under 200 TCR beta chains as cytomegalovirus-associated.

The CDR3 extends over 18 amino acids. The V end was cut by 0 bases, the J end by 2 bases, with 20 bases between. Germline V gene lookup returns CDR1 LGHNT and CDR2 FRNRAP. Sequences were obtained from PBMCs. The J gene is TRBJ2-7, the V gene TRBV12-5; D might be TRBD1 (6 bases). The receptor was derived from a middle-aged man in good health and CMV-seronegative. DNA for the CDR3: TGTGCTAGTGGTTTGGTACCACCCGGGGCAGGGGTCCCCTACGAGCAGTACTTC. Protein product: CASGLVPPGAGVPYEQYF.